This is a list of T cell receptor beta chains from one sample in a study of cytomegalovirus exposure and HLA in healthy donors. Clones were read by immunoSEQ multiplex PCR, and TCRdb kept only the in-frame ones, dropping some. The sample holds about 160,000 clones, 65% to 90% seen once. The sequenced sample consisted of PBMCs. These TCRs come from a woman aged 18-30 years in good health and CMV-seronegative. Each CDR3 is given with its conserved first and last residue. D genes are given only for firm matches. Rows give clone size only sometimes, using once, few, many, or a class for an expanded clone.

J	D	V	size	CDR3	DNA
TRBJ2-7	TRBD2	TRBV27	NA	CASSWVSSGIGEQYF	TGTGCCAGCAGTTGGGTTAGTAGCGGGATCGGCGAGCAGTACTTC
TRBJ1-5	NA	TRBV5-1	few	CASSLGGDQPQHF	TGCGCCAGCAGCTTGGGGGGGGATCAGCCCCAGCATTTT
TRBJ2-3	NA	TRBV13	NA	CASSYYRDTTDTQYF	TGTGCCAGCAGCTACTACCGGGACACCACAGATACGCAGTATTTT
TRBJ2-7	NA	TRBV29-1	NA	CSVAGRAYEQYF	TGCAGCGTTGCTGGCAGGGCCTACGAGCAGTACTTC
TRBJ1-6	NA	TRBV28	NA	CASKGRARSPLHF	TGTGCCAGCAAGGGGAGGGCGCGATCACCCCTCCACTTT
TRBJ2-1	NA	TRBV29-1	NA	CSVADSNPNEQFF	TGCAGCGTTGCGGACAGTAACCCCAATGAGCAGTTCTTC
TRBJ2-7	TRBD2	TRBV28	NA	CASMQGMGREGAYEQYF	TGTGCCAGCATGCAGGGAATGGGGCGGGAGGGCGCCTACGAGCAGTACTTC
TRBJ1-2	NA	TRBV30	NA	CAWSVGGANAGYTF	TGTGCCTGGAGTGTAGGGGGGGCGAACGCCGGCTACACCTTC
TRBJ1-2	TRBD1	TRBV7-9	NA	CASSSTGYHLNYGYTF	TGTGCCAGCAGCTCGACAGGGTACCACCTTAACTATGGCTACACCTTC
TRBJ2-2	NA	TRBV27	NA	CASRRTGVGTGELFF	TGTGCCAGCAGACGAACGGGGGTGGGAACCGGGGAGCTGTTTTTT
TRBJ2-2	NA	TRBV4-1	few	CASSQVELRQGGELFF	TGCGCCAGCAGCCAAGTAGAGCTACGGCAGGGCGGGGAGCTGTTTTTT
TRBJ2-1	TRBD2	TRBV4-1	NA	CASSQVWTSGGTYNEQFF	TGCGCCAGCAGCCAAGTATGGACTAGCGGGGGGACCTACAATGAGCAGTTCTTC
TRBJ2-1	TRBD2	TRBV4-1	NA	CASSQVAHTGGSNEQFF	TGCGCCAGCAGCCAAGTTGCCCATACGGGGGGGTCCAATGAGCAGTTCTTC
TRBJ2-5	NA	TRBV7-9	NA	CASSLSTADPSRETQYF	TGTGCCAGCAGCTTAAGCACGGCGGATCCCTCGAGGGAGACCCAGTACTTC
TRBJ2-7	TRBD2	TRBV19	NA	CASSVDSGGEFSYEQYF	TGTGCCAGTAGTGTCGACTCGGGGGGAGAATTTTCCTACGAGCAGTACTTC
TRBJ1-5	TRBD1	TRBV19	NA	CASSIESGGRYSNQPQHF	TGTGCCAGTAGTATCGAGTCAGGGGGCAGATATAGCAATCAGCCCCAGCATTTT
TRBJ2-5	NA	TRBV6-1	NA	CASSEKVLGGTQYF	TGTGCCAGCAGTGAAAAGGTCCTAGGGGGGACCCAGTACTTC
TRBJ1-2	NA	TRBV11-2	NA	CASSPEREAYGYTF	TGTGCCAGCAGCCCGGAACGGGAGGCCTATGGCTACACCTTC
TRBJ2-5	NA	TRBV2	once	CASSKGSGRTETQYF	TGTGCCAGCAGCAAAGGGTCGGGGAGGACGGAGACCCAGTACTTC
TRBJ2-3	NA	TRBV30	NA	CAWSPNRAQYF	TGTGCCTGGAGCCCTAACCGAGCGCAGTATTTT
TRBJ2-3	TRBD2	TRBV13	NA	CASSPRRTSGRARTDTQYF	TGTGCCAGCAGCCCACGCCGGACTAGCGGGAGGGCCCGCACAGATACGCAGTATTTT